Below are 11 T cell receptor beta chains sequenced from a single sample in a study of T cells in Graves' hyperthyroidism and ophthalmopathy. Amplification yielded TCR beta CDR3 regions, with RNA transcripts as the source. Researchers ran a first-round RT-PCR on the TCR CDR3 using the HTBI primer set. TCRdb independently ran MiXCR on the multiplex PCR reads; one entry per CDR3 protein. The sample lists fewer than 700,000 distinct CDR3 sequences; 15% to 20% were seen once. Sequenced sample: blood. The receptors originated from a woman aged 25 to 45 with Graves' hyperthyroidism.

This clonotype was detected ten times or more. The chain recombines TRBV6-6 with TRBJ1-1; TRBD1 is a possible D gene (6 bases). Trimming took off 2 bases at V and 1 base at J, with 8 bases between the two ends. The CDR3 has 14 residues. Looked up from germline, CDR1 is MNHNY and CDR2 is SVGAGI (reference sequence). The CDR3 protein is CASSYGGGNTEAFF. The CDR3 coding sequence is TGTGCCAGCAGTTACGGGGGCGGGAACACTGAAGCTTTCTTT.

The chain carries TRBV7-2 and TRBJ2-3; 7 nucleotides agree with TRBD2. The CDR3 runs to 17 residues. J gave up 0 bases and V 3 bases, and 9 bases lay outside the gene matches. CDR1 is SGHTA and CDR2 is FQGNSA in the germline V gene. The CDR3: CASSFPLAGTSTDTQYF. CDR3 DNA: TGTGCCAGCAGCTTTCCGTTAGCGGGTACTAGCACAGATACGCAGTATTTT. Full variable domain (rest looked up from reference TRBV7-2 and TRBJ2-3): GAGVSQSPSNKVTEKGKDVELRCDPISGHTALYWYRQSLGQGLEFLIYFQGNSAPDKSGLPSDRFSAERTGGSVSTLTIQRTQQEDSAVYLCASSFPLAGTSTDTQYFGPGTRLTVL.

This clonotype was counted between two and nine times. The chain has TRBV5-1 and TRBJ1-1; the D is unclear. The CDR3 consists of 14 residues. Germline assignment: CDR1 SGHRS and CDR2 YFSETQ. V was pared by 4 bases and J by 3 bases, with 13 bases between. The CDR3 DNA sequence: TGCGCCAGCAGCATACGGACTGGGGACACTGAAGCTTTCTTT. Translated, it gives CASSIRTGDTEAFF.

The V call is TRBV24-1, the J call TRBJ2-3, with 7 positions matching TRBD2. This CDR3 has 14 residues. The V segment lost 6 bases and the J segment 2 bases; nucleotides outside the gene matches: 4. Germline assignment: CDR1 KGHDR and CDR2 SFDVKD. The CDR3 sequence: CATSSTSVTDTQYF. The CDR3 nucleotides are TGTGCCACCAGTTCTACTAGCGTCACAGATACGCAGTATTTT.

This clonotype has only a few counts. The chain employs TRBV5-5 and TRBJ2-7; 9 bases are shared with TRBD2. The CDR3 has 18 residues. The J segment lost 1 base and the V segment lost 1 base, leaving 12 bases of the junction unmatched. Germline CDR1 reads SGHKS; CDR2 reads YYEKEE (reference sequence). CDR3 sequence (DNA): TGTGCCAGCAGCTTGTCTCTAGCGGGGCACCTCCAGTCCTACGAGCAGTACTTC. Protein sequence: CASSLSLAGHLQSYEQYF.

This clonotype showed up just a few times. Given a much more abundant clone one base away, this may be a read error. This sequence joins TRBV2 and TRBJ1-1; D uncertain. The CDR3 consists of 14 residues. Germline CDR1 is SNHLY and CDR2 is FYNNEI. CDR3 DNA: TGTGCCTGCAGTGAACCGGTGTCGAACACTGAAGCTTTCTTT. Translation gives CACSEPVSNTEAFF.

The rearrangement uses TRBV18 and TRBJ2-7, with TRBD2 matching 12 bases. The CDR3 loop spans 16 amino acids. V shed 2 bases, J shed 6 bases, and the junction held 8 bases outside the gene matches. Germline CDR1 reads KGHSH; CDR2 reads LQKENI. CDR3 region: CASSPATRLAGVEQYF. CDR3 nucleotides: TGTGCCAGCTCACCAGCTACGAGACTAGCGGGAGTCGAGCAGTACTTC.

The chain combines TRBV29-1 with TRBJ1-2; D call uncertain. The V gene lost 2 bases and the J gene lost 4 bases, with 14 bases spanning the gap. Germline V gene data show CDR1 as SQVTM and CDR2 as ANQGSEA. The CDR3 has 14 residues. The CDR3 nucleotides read TGCAGCGTTGAAAGCTTTACCGAGGGCTATGGCTACACCTTC. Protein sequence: CSVESFTEGYGYTF.

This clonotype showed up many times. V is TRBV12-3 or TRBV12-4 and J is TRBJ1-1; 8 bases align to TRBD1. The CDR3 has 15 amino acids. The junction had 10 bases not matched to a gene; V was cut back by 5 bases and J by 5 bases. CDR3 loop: CASSLRTGLGTEAFF. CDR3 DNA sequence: TGTGCCAGCAGTCTCCGGACAGGGCTGGGGACTGAAGCTTTCTTT.

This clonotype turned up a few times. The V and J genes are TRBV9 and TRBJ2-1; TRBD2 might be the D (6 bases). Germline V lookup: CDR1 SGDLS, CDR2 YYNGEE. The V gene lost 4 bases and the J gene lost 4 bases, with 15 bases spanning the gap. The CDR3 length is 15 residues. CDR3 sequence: CASSSRDFPYNEQFF. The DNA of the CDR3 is TGTGCCAGCAGCAGTCGGGACTTCCCATACAATGAGCAGTTCTTC.

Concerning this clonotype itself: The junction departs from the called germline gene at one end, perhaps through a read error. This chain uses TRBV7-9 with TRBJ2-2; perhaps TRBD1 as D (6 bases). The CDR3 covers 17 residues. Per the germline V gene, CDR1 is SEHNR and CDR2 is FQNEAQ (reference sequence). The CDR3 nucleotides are TGTGCCAGCAGCCCCCTGACAGGCCAGAAGAACACCGGGGACCTGTTTTTT. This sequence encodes CASSPLTGQKNTGDLFF.